Sequencing of this T cell receptor (beta chain) was carried out in a study of blood T cell repertoires in COVID-19. Turning to the study itself: The United States, Italy and Spain supplied acute and convalescent COVID-19 samples. Sources were T cells, B-cell-depleted T cells, or PBMCs; the material itself was cDNA or gDNA.

Trimming pared 4 bases from V and 4 bases from J, leaving 11 bases between. The CDR3 contains 13 residues. CDR1 SGHNT and CDR2 YENEEA come from the germline V gene. The data were produced by immunoSEQ multiplex PCR, yet TCRdb's version contains in-frame clones alone and is incomplete. The sample has 45,000 or so clones, 70% to 90% seen once. The V and J genes are TRBV11-3 and TRBJ2-7; D perhaps matches TRBD2 (6 bases). This TCR derives from an older man with acute or convalescent COVID-19. Source material: peripheral blood. The CDR3 loop reads CASSYGREYEQYF. As DNA, the CDR3 is TGTGCCAGCAGCTACGGACGGGAGTACGAGCAGTACTTC.